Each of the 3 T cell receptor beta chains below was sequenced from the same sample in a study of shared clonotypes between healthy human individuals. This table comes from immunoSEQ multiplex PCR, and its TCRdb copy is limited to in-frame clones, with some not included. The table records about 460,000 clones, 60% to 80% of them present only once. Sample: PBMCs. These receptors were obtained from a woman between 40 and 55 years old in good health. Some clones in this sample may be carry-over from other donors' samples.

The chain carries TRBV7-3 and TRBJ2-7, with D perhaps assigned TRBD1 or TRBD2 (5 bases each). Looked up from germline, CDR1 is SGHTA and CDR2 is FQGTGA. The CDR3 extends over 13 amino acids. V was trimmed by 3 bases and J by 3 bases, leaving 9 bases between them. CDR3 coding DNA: TGTGCCAGCAGCTTCACGAGGGGCTACGAGCAGTACTTC. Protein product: CASSFTRGYEQYF.

CDR3 loop: CAISDRVPDTQYF. The CDR3 nucleotides are TGTGCCATCAGTGATCGGGTCCCAGATACGCAGTATTTT. J is TRBJ2-3 and V is TRBV10-3; unclear D gene. Trimming pared 3 bases from V and 4 bases from J, leaving 8 bases between. The CDR3 is made up of 13 amino acids. From germline, CDR1 is ENHRY and CDR2 SYGVKD.

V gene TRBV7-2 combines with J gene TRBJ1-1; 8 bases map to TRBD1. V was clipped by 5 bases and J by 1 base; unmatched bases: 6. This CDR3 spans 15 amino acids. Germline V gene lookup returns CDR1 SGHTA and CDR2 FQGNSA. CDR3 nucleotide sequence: TGTGCCAGCAGCCACCCTGGGACAGGGAACACTGAAGCTTTCTTT. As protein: CASSHPGTGNTEAFF.